A single sample gave rise to the 30 T cell receptor beta chains below, sequenced in a study of T cell repertoires in cytomegalovirus infection. MiXCR, applied by TCRdb to the reads, yields one record per CDR3 protein. The sample carries tens of thousands of distinct CDR3 sequences, about a fifth recorded once. These receptors have no known antigen. This specimen consisted of CD8+ T cells from cultured PBMCs, obtained from culture after CMV antigen stimulation. The source of these receptors is a human donor in good health (CMV status not recorded). Some clones in this sample may be carry-over from other donors' samples.

The chain joins TRBV7-6 to TRBJ1-1; D is uncertain. V lost 2 bases and J 3 bases, leaving 10 bases between the germline ends. The germline V gene encodes CDR1 SGHVS and CDR2 FNYEAQ. The length of the CDR3 is 14 residues. In DNA form, the CDR3 reads TGTGCCAGCAGCTTACAACCCGCCGACACTGAAGCTTTCTTT. It codes for CASSLQPADTEAFF.

The J gene is TRBJ1-5, the V gene TRBV2; D gene unclear. V lost 0 bases and J lost 2, with 8 bases in between. The germline V gene has CDR1 SNHLY and CDR2 FYNNEI. There are 15 residues in the CDR3. This CDR3 reads CASSEAGRGNQPQHF. In nucleotides, the CDR3 is TGTGCCAGCAGTGAAGCCGGCAGAGGCAATCAGCCCCAGCATTTT.

The rearrangement links TRBV2 to TRBJ1-4; D unresolved. Germline CDR1 is SNHLY and CDR2 is FYNNEI. The CDR3 is made up of 17 amino acids. V dropped 2 bases and J dropped 5 bases, with 18 bases sitting between them. CDR3 amino acids: CASSEPWRPVRNEKLFF. The CDR3 DNA reads as TGTGCCAGCAGTGAACCCTGGCGGCCAGTTCGAAATGAAAAACTGTTTTTT. The complete variable domain, with remaining parts taken from reference TRBV2 and TRBJ1-4, reads EPEVTQTPSHQVTQMGQEVILRCVPISNHLYFYWYRQILGQKVEFLVSFYNNEISEKSEIFDDQFSVERPDGSNFTLKIRSTKLEDSAMYFCASSEPWRPVRNEKLFFGSGTQLSVL.

This clonotype was seen at least ten times. The chain carries TRBV6-2 or TRBV6-3 and TRBJ2-7; 8 bases line up with TRBD2. Looked up from germline, CDR1 is MNHEY and CDR2 is SVGEGT. The CDR3 length is 13 residues. With V trimmed by 1 base and J by 7 bases, 3 bases remained unmatched. CDR3 nucleotide sequence: TGTGCCAGCAGTTACTTAACGGGAGGGGAGCAGTACTTC. As protein: CASSYLTGGEQYF.

The rearrangement uses TRBV6-1 and TRBJ1-2; D may be TRBD1 (5 bases). CDR1 is MNHNS, CDR2 SASEGT, per germline. Trimming removed 6 bases at V and 4 bases at J, with 12 bases between. The CDR3 is made up of 13 amino acids. The CDR3 bases are TGTGCCAGCAGGGAGACAGCCGTCTATGGCTACACCTTC. Its translation is CASRETAVYGYTF.

The chain carries TRBV7-2 and TRBJ1-3; D gene unclear. Per germline, CDR1 SGHTA and CDR2 FQGNSA. V was shortened by 5 bases and J by 3 bases, with 8 bases between the two germline ends. The CDR3 is 13 residues long. CDR3 sequence: CASSPSNGNTIYF. As DNA, the CDR3 is TGTGCCAGCAGCCCGTCTAATGGAAACACCATATATTTT.

The chain couples TRBV11-1 to TRBJ1-1; 8 bases map to TRBD1. The V gene's germline CDR1 is SGHAT and CDR2 FQDESV (reference sequence). V shed 6 bases and J 0 bases; nucleotides not matched to a gene: 9. CDR3 size: 16 residues. The CDR3 bases are TGTGCCAGCAGTTCGACACAGGGGGAAATGAACACTGAAGCTTTCTTT. Protein sequence: CASSSTQGEMNTEAFF.

This clonotype was detected ten times or more. The V gene is TRBV7-8, the J gene TRBJ1-5; D is perhaps TRBD1 (5 bases). Germline values: CDR1 SGHVS, CDR2 FQNEAQ. Trimming shortened V by 4 bases and J by 3 bases, and 13 bases separated the two germline ends. This CDR3 has 15 residues. CDR3 DNA: TGTGCCAGCAGCTCGGCGGCGGGGCCCAATCAGCCCCAGCATTTT. It is translated as CASSSAAGPNQPQHF. The full variable domain, with the rest looked up from reference TRBV7-8 and TRBJ1-5, is GAGVSQSPRYKVAKRGQDVALRCDPISGHVSLFWYQQALGQGPEFLTYFQNEAQLDKSGLPSDRFFAERPEGSVSTLKIQRTQQEDSAVYLCASSSAAGPNQPQHFGDGTRLSIL.

CDR3 sequence: CASIVEGAEQYF. CDR3 DNA: TGTGCCAGCATCGTTGAGGGGGCCGAGCAGTACTTC. This rearrangement joins TRBV11-2 to TRBJ2-7; TRBD1 matches 7 bases. The CDR3 has 12 amino acids. Germline V gene sequence: CDR1 SGHAT, CDR2 FQNNGV. V lost 7 bases, J lost 6 bases, and 6 bases stayed unmatched. The full variable domain, its missing parts supplied by reference TRBV11-2 and TRBJ2-7, is EAGVAQSPRYKIIEKRQSVAFWCNPISGHATLYWYQQILGQGPKLLIQFQNNGVVDDSQLPKDRFSAERLKGVDSTLKIQPAKLEDSAVYLCASIVEGAEQYFGPGTRLTVT.

This clonotype was counted only a few times. The chain recombines TRBV6-1 with TRBJ1-2; D remains ambiguous. This CDR3 is built from 14 residues. Looked up from germline, CDR1 is MNHNS and CDR2 is SASEGT. Trimming took 6 bases from V and 4 from J, leaving 15 bases between them. This CDR3 reads CASSERQASYGYTF. The DNA of the CDR3 is TGTGCCAGCAGCGAACGGCAGGCCTCCTATGGCTACACCTTC.

This clonotype was detected ten times or more. This chain links TRBV12-3 or TRBV12-4 with TRBJ2-5; 9 bases line up with TRBD2. V was pared by 3 bases and J by 1 base, with 0 bases of the junction left unmatched. This CDR3 spans 14 amino acids. CDR3 nucleotides: TGTGCCAGCAGTTTGACTAGCGGCCAAGAGACCCAGTACTTC. The encoded protein is CASSLTSGQETQYF.

This clonotype came up a few times. The chain employs TRBV12-3 or TRBV12-4 and TRBJ2-3; D is ambiguous. The CDR3 is 13 amino acids. Trimming stripped 1 base from V and 0 bases from J, with 2 bases between. CDR3 DNA: TGTGCCAGCAGTTTAGTTAGCACAGATACGCAGTATTTT. Protein sequence: CASSLVSTDTQYF.

V is TRBV7-8 and J is TRBJ2-1; D gene unclear. Germline CDR1 reads SGHVS; CDR2 reads FQNEAQ. V lost 8 bases to trimming and J lost 9 bases, with 11 bases between them. CDR3 length equals 11 residues. This CDR3 is CASLYSGEQFF. In DNA, the CDR3 is TGTGCCAGCCTATACTCGGGTGAGCAGTTCTTC.

This clonotype was counted between two and nine times. The chain is built from TRBV19 and TRBJ1-5, with 8 nucleotides matching TRBD1. V was pared by 9 bases and J by 0 bases, with 7 bases of the junction left unmatched. CDR1 LNHDA and CDR2 SQIVND come from the germline V gene (reference sequence). The CDR3 covers 15 residues. DNA of the CDR3: TGTGCCAGCTCGGGACAGGAGGATAGCAATCAGCCCCAGCATTTT. It specifies CASSGQEDSNQPQHF.

The gene calls are TRBV7-9 and TRBJ2-2, with D hard to call. Germline V gene lookup returns CDR1 SEHNR and CDR2 FQNEAQ (reference sequence). Trimming cost V 5 bases and J 5 bases, with 3 bases left between them. The CDR3 runs to 11 residues. The CDR3 region has the DNA TGTGCCAGCAGCCAAACCGGGGAGCTGTTTTTT. It specifies CASSQTGELFF.

The rearrangement joins TRBV7-2 to TRBJ1-1; TRBD1 is a possible D gene (6 bases). Germline CDR1 SGHTA, CDR2 FQGNSA. The CDR3 covers 17 residues. The V end lost 1 base, the J end lost 0 bases, and 15 bases lay between the germline ends. The CDR3 nucleotides are TGTGCCAGCAGCTTAGTCAGGGGCCGTACCATGAACACTGAAGCTTTCTTT. Translating it yields CASSLVRGRTMNTEAFF.

This clonotype was counted a few times. The chain recombines TRBV7-8 with TRBJ2-1; 8 nucleotides align to TRBD2. There are 20 residues in the CDR3. V dropped 1 base and J dropped 1; count of bases not matched to a gene: 15. Germline V gene lookup returns CDR1 SGHVS and CDR2 FQNEAQ. The chain's CDR3 is CASSLGRGAPSGGSYNEQFF. The CDR3 DNA sequence: TGTGCCAGCAGCTTAGGGCGGGGGGCACCCTCCGGGGGGTCCTACAATGAGCAGTTCTTC.

This clonotype was seen more than once but under ten times. The chain links TRBV18 to TRBJ2-7; possibly TRBD1 or TRBD2 for D (5 bases each). Germline V gene lookup returns CDR1 KGHSH and CDR2 LQKENI. This CDR3 is 17 amino acids long. V was cut by 2 bases and J by 2 bases, with 19 bases left in between. The CDR3 nucleotides are TGTGCCAGCTCACCATCGGGGCAGGGCCCGGGGACCTACGAGCAGTACTTC. Translated, it gives CASSPSGQGPGTYEQYF.

This clonotype was picked up many times. The chain has TRBV13 and TRBJ2-7, with D unclear. Germline-derived CDR1 and CDR2 are PRHDT and FYEKMQ (reference sequence). Trimming cost V 1 base and J 5 bases, with 6 bases left between them. There are 12 residues in the CDR3. The CDR3 DNA is TGTGCCAGCAGCTTAGTGCTGCACGAGCAGTACTTC. It is translated as CASSLVLHEQYF.

In its sample, this clonotype was seen a few times. The chain uses TRBV12-3 or TRBV12-4 and TRBJ2-1; no clear D. The V end was cut by 4 bases, the J end by 1 base, with 14 bases between. The CDR3 runs to 16 residues. The CDR3 sequence: CASSSTPWGSYNEQFF. For the CDR3, the DNA is TGTGCCAGCAGTTCAACTCCTTGGGGTTCCTACAATGAGCAGTTCTTC.

The J gene is TRBJ1-1, the V gene TRBV12-3 or TRBV12-4; possibly TRBD1 for D (5 bases). V lost 1 base to trimming and J lost 6 bases, with 12 bases between them. The CDR3 loop spans 14 amino acids. This CDR3 is CASSLVGGRAEAFF. The DNA of the CDR3 is TGTGCCAGCAGTTTAGTTGGGGGGAGGGCTGAAGCTTTCTTT.

The chain links TRBV11-2 to TRBJ2-1, with D possibly matching TRBD1 (5 bases). The CDR3 is made up of 14 amino acids. V lost 1 base and J 7 bases, leaving 11 bases between the germline ends. CDR1 is SGHAT and CDR2 is FQNNGV in the germline V gene. The CDR3 region is CASSLGARVNEQFF. CDR3 in DNA: TGTGCCAGCAGCTTAGGGGCCAGGGTTAATGAGCAGTTCTTC.

In this sample, this clonotype turned up a few times. J is TRBJ2-1 and V is TRBV7-9; D may match TRBD1 or TRBD2 (5 bases each). Trimming stripped 5 bases from V and 2 bases from J, with 13 bases between. The germline CDR1 and CDR2 sequences are SEHNR and FQNEAQ (reference sequence). The CDR3 is 15 residues long. CDR3 bases: TGTGCCAGCAGCCAGGGACCAGGGACCTACAATGAGCAGTTCTTC. Translated, it gives CASSQGPGTYNEQFF.

J is TRBJ1-2 and V is TRBV7-8; possibly TRBD1 for D (5 bases). Germline loops: CDR1 SGHVS, CDR2 FQNEAQ. V lost 4 bases and J 3 bases, leaving 15 bases between the germline ends. The CDR3 contains 15 residues. The CDR3 sequence: CASSSYRRGDYGYTF. The CDR3 bases are TGTGCCAGCAGCTCATACAGGCGAGGGGACTATGGCTACACCTTC.

J is TRBJ2-3 and V is TRBV30, with D possibly being TRBD2 (5 bases). V gave up 4 bases and J gave up 0 bases, with 11 bases separating them. The CDR3 spans 14 residues. Looked up from germline, CDR1 is GTSNPN and CDR2 is SVGIG (reference sequence). CDR3 sequence reads: CAWIPAVSTDTQYF. The CDR3 DNA reads as TGTGCCTGGATTCCAGCGGTTAGCACAGATACGCAGTATTTT. The full variable domain, rest sourced from reference TRBV30 and TRBJ2-3, is SQTIHQWPATLVQPVGSPLSLECTVEGTSNPNLYWYRQAAGRGLQLLFYSVGIGQISSEVPQNLSASRPQDRQFILSSKKLLLSDSGFYLCAWIPAVSTDTQYFGPGTRLTVL.

The chain carries TRBV6-1 and TRBJ1-5; 11 positions match TRBD1. Germline-derived CDR1 and CDR2 are MNHNS and SASEGT. The V segment lost 5 bases and the J segment 3 bases; nucleotides outside the gene matches: 9. The CDR3 is 17 residues long. The CDR3 reads CASSSGTGGRNNQPQHF. In nucleotides, the CDR3 is TGTGCCAGCAGTTCCGGGACAGGGGGGCGAAACAATCAGCCCCAGCATTTT.

The chain has TRBV6-5 and TRBJ2-5; D may be TRBD2 (5 bases). Trimming took 4 bases from V and 2 from J, leaving 11 bases between them. The CDR3 totals 14 residues. Germline values: CDR1 MNHEY, CDR2 SVGAGI. The DNA for the CDR3 is TGTGCCAGCAGTTCGGGGTGGGCACAAGAGACCCAGTACTTC. It specifies CASSSGWAQETQYF.

The gene calls are TRBV10-2 and TRBJ2-7; the D is unclear. This CDR3 region has 11 residues. The V gene's germline CDR1 is WSHSY and CDR2 SAAADI. V lost 5 bases and J lost 4, with 6 bases in between. The CDR3 spells CASSHGYEQYF. In nucleotides, the CDR3 is TGCGCCAGCAGTCACGGATACGAGCAGTACTTC.

At least ten counts were recorded for this clonotype. The chain has TRBV7-9 and TRBJ2-2; no definite D call. Looked up from germline, CDR1 is SEHNR and CDR2 is FQNEAQ (reference sequence). Trimming took 3 bases from V and 7 from J, leaving 0 bases between them. This CDR3 has 10 amino acids. CDR3 protein: CASSFGELFF. CDR3 coding DNA: TGTGCCAGCAGCTTCGGGGAGCTGTTTTTT.

This clonotype turned up a few times. The V and J genes are TRBV20-1 and TRBJ2-3; 8 bases are a match to TRBD1. V shed 6 bases, J shed 3 bases, and the junction held 11 bases outside the gene matches. CDR1 DFQATT and CDR2 SNEGSKA come from the germline V gene (reference sequence). The CDR3 covers 15 residues. The CDR3 DNA follows: TGCAGTGCCAAAACGCTGGACAGGGAAACAGATACGCAGTATTTT. This gives the protein CSAKTLDRETDTQYF.